This is a list of T cell receptor beta chains from one sample in a study of T cell repertoires in cytomegalovirus infection. TCRdb recomputed calls from the reads with MiXCR, one row per CDR3 protein. The table records fewer than 400,000 distinct CDR3 sequences, 15% to 20% of them present only once. The sample was PBMCs. The receptors originated from a human donor in good health (CMV status not recorded). Some clones in this sample may be carry-over from other donors' samples. CDR3s leave out the opening cysteine and the closing phenylalanine or tryptophan. Clone size, where shown, is once, few, many, or a class for clones that have expanded.

V	J	size	CDR3
TRBV20-1	TRBJ2-7	NA	SARDWRLAGSYEQY
TRBV28	TRBJ1-1	NA	ASRGGNTEAF
TRBV27	TRBJ2-6	once	ASSSLGSGANVLT
TRBV7-8	TRBJ1-1	many	ASSPRSSSEAF
TRBV7-7	TRBJ2-1	many	ASSPLYRTSFNEQF
TRBV19	TRBJ1-1	NA	ASSTTRNGTEAF
TRBV28	TRBJ2-7	NA	ASSGTDYEQY
TRBV6-4	TRBJ1-1	NA	ASSPDGSGEAF
TRBV11-2	TRBJ1-1	NA	ASSGLWRLNTEAF
TRBV18	TRBJ1-1	NA	ASTDRVLQGTEAF
TRBV4-3	TRBJ1-6	few	ASSQERSNYNSPLH
TRBV18	TRBJ1-6	many	ASSPIRGLARSPLH